These 30 T cell receptor beta chains share one sample of origin, sequenced in a study of somatic mutations in cytotoxic T cells in rheumatoid arthritis. The data were produced by immunoSEQ multiplex PCR, yet TCRdb's version contains in-frame clones alone and is incomplete. The sample comprises 10,000 to 15,000 clones, 65% to 85% of which are singletons, and roughly 22% rests with the top ten. The material sequenced was CD8+ T cells sorted from blood. All receptors come from an adult with rheumatoid arthritis.

As for this clone: Sequence at one end of the junction differs from germline and may be a read error. The rearrangement links TRBV7-7 to TRBJ2-7; the D gene is possibly TRBD2 (6 bases). Per the germline V gene, CDR1 is SSHAT and CDR2 is FNYEAQ (reference sequence). The CDR3 is 15 residues long. For the CDR3, the DNA is TGTGCTAGCAGCTTAGGTGCGGGACCTACCTACGAGCAGTACTTC. Translating gives CASSLGAGPTYEQYF.

The chain carries TRBV5-1 and TRBJ2-3; 9 bases match TRBD1. The germline gives CDR1 SGHRS, CDR2 YFSETQ. The V and J ends lost 4 bases and 3 bases, in that order; junction bases with no gene match: 6. This CDR3 has 15 amino acids. The CDR3, as DNA: TGCGCCAGCAGCCTCGGGACAGGGAGGACAGATACGCAGTATTTT. It specifies CASSLGTGRTDTQYF.

This chain links TRBV9 with TRBJ2-7, with 9 positions matching TRBD1. Germline CDR1 and CDR2: SGDLS and YYNGEE. There are 15 residues in the CDR3. The trim removed 4 bases at V and 3 bases at J, leaving 8 bases unmatched. CDR3 nucleotides: TGTGCCAGCAGCCCCTGGGACAGGGTAAGCTACGAGCAGTACTTC. Its protein product is CASSPWDRVSYEQYF.

J is TRBJ2-1 and V is TRBV9, with D possibly matching TRBD2 (6 bases). CDR1 SGDLS and CDR2 YYNGEE come from the germline V gene. CDR3 length: 15 residues. The germline V and J ends were trimmed by 0 bases and 3 bases, with 10 bases remaining between them. Here the CDR3 DNA reads TGTGCCAGCAGCGTAGCCGCGGGGTTCTACAATGAGCAGTTCTTC. It codes for CASSVAAGFYNEQFF.

The rearrangement joins TRBV21-1 to TRBJ2-7; the tabulated D call, TRBD1, remains unverified against the DNA. TRBV21-1 is listed as a pseudogene. The CDR3 consists of 16 residues. CDR3 loop: CASSSYRDRETYEQYF. The CDR3 bases are TGTGCCAGCAGCAGTTACCGGGACAGGGAAACCTACGAGCAGTACTTC.

V gene TRBV18 combines with J gene TRBJ1-1; D is uncertain. Trimming removed 6 bases from V and 1 base from J, with 15 bases in between. Germline V gene lookup returns CDR1 KGHSH and CDR2 LQKENI. The CDR3 runs to 15 residues. The CDR3 region has the DNA TGTGCCAGCTCCCGCCAAGGGTTAACGAACACTGAAGCTTTCTTT. This translates into CASSRQGLTNTEAFF.

The V call is TRBV9, the J call TRBJ2-3; the match to TRBD2 covers 7 bases. The length of the CDR3 is 16 residues. The V gene's germline CDR1 is SGDLS and CDR2 YYNGEE. V was pared by 2 bases and J by 0 bases, with 6 bases of the junction left unmatched. In nucleotides, the CDR3 is TGTGCCAGCAGCGTCGAAGCGGGATCTAGCACAGATACGCAGTATTTT. Its protein product is CASSVEAGSSTDTQYF.

This clone is large in the sample. The J gene is TRBJ2-7, the V gene TRBV6-1; 7 nucleotides align to TRBD1. The CDR3 runs to 15 residues. The J segment lost 1 base and the V segment lost 1 base, leaving 4 bases of the junction unmatched. Per germline, CDR1 MNHNS and CDR2 SASEGT. CDR3: CASSEETGSSYEQYF. In nucleotides, the CDR3 is TGTGCCAGCAGTGAAGAGACAGGGAGTTCCTACGAGCAGTACTTC.

The chain links TRBV29-1 to TRBJ2-7; 7 nucleotides agree with TRBD2. With 3 bases clipped from V and 3 bases from J, the junction kept 5 bases outside the gene matches. CDR1 and CDR2 (germline): SQVTM, ANQGSEA. The CDR3 is 13 amino acids. Written as DNA, the CDR3 is TGCAGCGTTGACGTCCCGGGGGGCTACGAGCAGTACTTC. Translating gives CSVDVPGGYEQYF.

The CDR3 region has the DNA TGTGCCAGCAGCTTGGGGTGGTTAGATACGCAGTATTTT. Translation: CASSLGWLDTQYF. The rearrangement uses TRBV5-6 and TRBJ2-3; D unresolved. Trimming removed 0 bases at V and 5 bases at J, with 7 bases between. The CDR3 sequence is 13 residues long. Germline V CDR1 and CDR2: SGHDT, YYEEEE.

The chain employs TRBV6-5 and TRBJ2-1, with 9 bases fitting TRBD2. Germline CDR1 and CDR2: MNHEY and SVGAGI. V gave up 9 bases and J gave up 6 bases; unmatched junction bases: 9. CDR3 length equals 14 residues. The CDR3 is CASRLAELINEQFF. The CDR3 nucleotides read TGTGCCAGTAGACTAGCGGAGCTCATCAATGAGCAGTTCTTC.

The genes are TRBV7-9 and TRBJ2-2; tentatively, D is TRBD1 or TRBD2 (6 bases each). Trimming took 5 bases from V and 0 from J, leaving 16 bases between them. Germline CDR1 SEHNR, CDR2 FQNEAQ (reference sequence). There are 17 residues in the CDR3. CDR3 coding DNA: TGTGCCAGCAGCGAAAGTGGGGGGCGCGCGAACACCGGGGAGCTGTTTTTT. Its translation is CASSESGGRANTGELFF.

The chain is built from TRBV28 and TRBJ1-1; no clear D. CDR1 and CDR2 from the germline V gene are MDHEN and SYDVKM. The V end was cut by 6 bases, the J end by 1 base, with 9 bases between. CDR3 length: 13 residues. The DNA for the CDR3 is TGTGCCAGCAGGCCCTGGGGGAACACTGAAGCTTTCTTT. This sequence encodes CASRPWGNTEAFF.

V is TRBV28 and J is TRBJ2-7; 8 bases are shared with TRBD2. J gave up 1 base and V 5 bases, and 4 bases lay outside the gene matches. CDR1 MDHEN and CDR2 SYDVKM come from the germline V gene. The CDR3 spans 14 residues. The DNA of the CDR3 is TGTGCCAGCAGTAATAGCGGGGTTTCCTACGAGCAGTACTTC. Amino acids: CASSNSGVSYEQYF.

The rearrangement uses TRBV15 and TRBJ1-2; D is possibly TRBD1 (5 bases). CDR1 and CDR2 from the germline V gene are LNHNV and YYDKDF (reference sequence). The CDR3 extends over 19 amino acids. Trimming left V 0 bases short and J 5 bases short, with 25 bases between. The CDR3 DNA is TGTGCCACCAGCAGAGATTGGGGTCTGACAGACGGGCGCCTATATGGCTACACCTTC. It codes for CATSRDWGLTDGRLYGYTF.

This chain joins TRBV6-5 and TRBJ1-1, with a tentative D call TRBD1 (5 bases). The length of the CDR3 is 16 residues. Germline CDR1 and CDR2: MNHEY and SVGAGI. Trimming took off 1 base at V and 3 bases at J, with 15 bases between the two ends. For the CDR3, the DNA is TGTGCCAGCAGTTACTTAGGGGTCAGGGAGGACACTGAAGCTTTCTTT. It codes for CASSYLGVREDTEAFF.

V is TRBV6-5 and J is TRBJ2-7; D is ambiguous. Germline CDR1 is MNHEY and CDR2 is SVGAGI. V was shortened by 5 bases and J by 5 bases, with 13 bases between the two germline ends. The CDR3 consists of 13 residues. The CDR3 spells CASSPSALHEQYF. The CDR3 DNA follows: TGTGCCAGCAGTCCCTCCGCCCTACACGAGCAGTACTTC.

The chain carries TRBV9 and TRBJ1-4, with no clear D. Per the germline V gene, CDR1 is SGDLS and CDR2 is YYNGEE. CDR3 size: 15 residues. V was pared by 0 bases and J by 5 bases, with 11 bases between. The CDR3 region is CASSVDVGGNEKLFF. The CDR3 nucleotides are TGTGCCAGCAGCGTAGACGTCGGTGGGAATGAAAAACTGTTTTTT.

This clone was recorded a few times. The chain carries TRBV7-9 and TRBJ2-1; 7 positions match TRBD1. There are 14 residues in the CDR3. With 5 bases clipped from V and 3 bases from J, the junction kept 4 bases outside the gene matches. The germline V gene encodes CDR1 SEHNR and CDR2 FQNEAQ (reference sequence). The CDR3 reads CASSPDRVYNEQFF. For the CDR3, the DNA is TGTGCCAGCAGCCCAGACAGGGTCTACAATGAGCAGTTCTTC.

The chain links TRBV6-5 to TRBJ1-1; no clear D. V lost 4 bases and J lost 7, with 7 bases in between. This CDR3 is built from 11 residues. Germline V gives CDR1 MNHEY, CDR2 SVGAGI. The CDR3 region is CASSSGGEAFF. In DNA form, the CDR3 reads TGTGCCAGCAGTTCTGGAGGTGAAGCTTTCTTT.

This clone was observed a handful of times. The V and J genes are TRBV6-5 and TRBJ2-5, with 7 bases lining up with TRBD1. V lost 5 bases to trimming and J lost 2 bases; unmatched junction nucleotides: 8. This CDR3 is built from 15 residues. Per the germline V gene, CDR1 is MNHEY and CDR2 is SVGAGI. CDR3 DNA: TGTGCCAGCAGTCCCTGGGACAGACAGCAAGAGACCCAGTACTTC. Its translation is CASSPWDRQQETQYF.

This clone was seen more than once but under ten times. The chain carries TRBV2 and TRBJ2-2; perhaps TRBD2 as D (5 bases). Germline V CDR1 and CDR2: SNHLY, FYNNEI. The V gene lost 8 bases and the J gene lost 0 bases, with 7 bases spanning the gap. This CDR3 has 13 residues. The CDR3 nucleotides read TGTGCCAGCGGGAGCGCGAACACCGGGGAGCTGTTTTTT. Residues: CASGSANTGELFF.

The rearrangement links TRBV6-1 to TRBJ2-7, with a possible D match to TRBD2 (5 bases). With 1 base removed from V and 0 bases from J, the gap between germline ends came to 13 bases. Looked up from germline, CDR1 is MNHNS and CDR2 is SASEGT. This CDR3 has 16 residues. In nucleotides, the CDR3 is TGTGCCAGCAGTGAAGAGGCCGGGGATAGCTCCTACGAGCAGTACTTC. This translates into CASSEEAGDSSYEQYF.

This chain links TRBV9 with TRBJ2-5; 12 bases map to TRBD2. The CDR3 runs 17 residues. Germline V gene lookup returns CDR1 SGDLS and CDR2 YYNGEE. V was clipped by 0 bases and J by 3 bases; unmatched bases: 6. CDR3 protein: CASSVGALAGGKETQYF. Written as DNA, the CDR3 is TGTGCCAGCAGCGTAGGGGCCCTAGCGGGAGGGAAAGAGACCCAGTACTTC.

This sequence joins TRBV7-9 and TRBJ1-3; no definite D call. The germline gives CDR1 SEHNR, CDR2 FQNEAQ (reference sequence). The CDR3 totals 14 residues. The V end was cut by 2 bases, the J end by 0 bases, with 5 bases between. This CDR3 reads CASSLNPSGNTIYF. The CDR3, as DNA: TGTGCCAGCAGCTTAAATCCCTCTGGAAACACCATATATTTT.

V is TRBV27 and J is TRBJ2-3, with D perhaps being TRBD1 or TRBD2 (6 bases each). The germline gives CDR1 MNHEY, CDR2 SMNVEV (reference sequence). V lost 3 bases to trimming and J lost 4 bases, with 14 bases between them. This CDR3 is 15 amino acids long. CDR3: CASSFYGGRADTQYF. CDR3 DNA: TGTGCCAGCAGTTTCTATGGGGGGCGCGCAGATACGCAGTATTTT.

The genes are TRBV27 and TRBJ2-7, with 7 bases aligning to TRBD2. V lost 10 bases, J lost 4 bases, and 10 bases stayed unmatched. The germline CDR1 and CDR2 sequences are MNHEY and SMNVEV (reference sequence). The CDR3 length is 13 residues. The CDR3 reads CATGLGPLYEQYF. The CDR3 region has the DNA TGTGCCACCGGACTAGGCCCGCTATACGAGCAGTACTTC.

On this clone itself: Other DNA sequences in this specimen translate into the identical CDR3. The chain is built from TRBV28 and TRBJ2-7, with 7 bases lining up with TRBD2. The CDR3 is 13 amino acids. Unmatched junction bases numbered 9, after V lost 9 bases and J lost 4 bases. CDR1 MDHEN and CDR2 SYDVKM come from the germline V gene. In DNA form, the CDR3 reads TGTGCCAGTAGTCGCGCGGGAGAGTACGAGCAGTACTTC. Encoded protein: CASSRAGEYEQYF.

The rearrangement links TRBV5-1 to TRBJ2-1; TRBD2 agrees at 12 bases. V lost 2 bases to trimming and J lost 9 bases; unmatched junction nucleotides: 9. The CDR3 extends over 16 amino acids. Germline assignment: CDR1 SGHRS and CDR2 YFSETQ. In DNA, the CDR3 is TGCGCCAGCAGCTTAAGACTAGCGGGAGCATTGGGTGAGCAGTTCTTC. Translated: CASSLRLAGALGEQFF.

This clone appeared once. The rearrangement uses TRBV6-5 and TRBJ2-7; either TRBD1 or TRBD2 may supply D (5 bases each). Germline values: CDR1 MNHEY, CDR2 SVGAGI. The V gene lost 0 bases and the J gene lost 0 bases, with 9 bases spanning the gap. There are 15 residues in the CDR3. The CDR3 spells CASSYSAGTSYEQYF. DNA for the CDR3: TGTGCCAGCAGTTACTCGGCAGGGACCTCCTACGAGCAGTACTTC.